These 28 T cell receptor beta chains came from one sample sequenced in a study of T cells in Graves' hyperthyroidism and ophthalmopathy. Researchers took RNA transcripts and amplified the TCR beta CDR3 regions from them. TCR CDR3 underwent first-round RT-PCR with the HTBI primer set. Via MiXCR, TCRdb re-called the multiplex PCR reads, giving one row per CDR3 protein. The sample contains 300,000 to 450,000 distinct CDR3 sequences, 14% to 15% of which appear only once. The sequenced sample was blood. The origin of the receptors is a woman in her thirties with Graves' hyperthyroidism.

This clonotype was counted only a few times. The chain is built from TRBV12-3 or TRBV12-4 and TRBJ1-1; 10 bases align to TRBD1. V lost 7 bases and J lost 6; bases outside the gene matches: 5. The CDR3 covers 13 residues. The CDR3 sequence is CASIGQGVPEAFF. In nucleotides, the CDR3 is TGTGCCAGCATCGGACAGGGGGTTCCTGAAGCTTTCTTT.

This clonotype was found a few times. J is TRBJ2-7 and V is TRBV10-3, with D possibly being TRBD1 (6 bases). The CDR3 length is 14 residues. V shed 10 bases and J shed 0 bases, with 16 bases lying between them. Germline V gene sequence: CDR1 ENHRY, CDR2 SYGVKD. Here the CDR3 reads CATLTPGDSYEQYF. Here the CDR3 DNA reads TGTGCCACCCTAACCCCAGGGGACTCCTACGAGCAGTACTTC.

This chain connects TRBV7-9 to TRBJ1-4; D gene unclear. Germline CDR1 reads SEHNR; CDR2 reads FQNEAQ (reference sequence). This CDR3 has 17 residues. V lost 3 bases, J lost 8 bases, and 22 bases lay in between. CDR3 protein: CASSLRLWSNTREKLFF. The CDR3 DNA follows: TGTGCCAGCAGCTTGAGGTTGTGGTCCAACACACGGGAAAAACTGTTTTTT.

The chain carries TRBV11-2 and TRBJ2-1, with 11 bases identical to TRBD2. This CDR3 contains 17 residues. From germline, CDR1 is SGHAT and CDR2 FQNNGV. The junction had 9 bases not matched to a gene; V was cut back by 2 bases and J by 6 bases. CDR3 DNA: TGTGCCAGCAGCTTAAGGGTCGGACTAGCGGGTTTCAATGAGCAGTTCTTC. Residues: CASSLRVGLAGFNEQFF.

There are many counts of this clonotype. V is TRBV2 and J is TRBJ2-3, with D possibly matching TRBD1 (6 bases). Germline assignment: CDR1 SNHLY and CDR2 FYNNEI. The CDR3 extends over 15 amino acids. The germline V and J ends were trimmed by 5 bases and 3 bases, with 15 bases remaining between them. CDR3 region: CASSLFRGGTDTQYF. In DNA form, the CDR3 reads TGTGCCAGCAGTTTGTTTAGAGGGGGAACAGATACGCAGTATTTT. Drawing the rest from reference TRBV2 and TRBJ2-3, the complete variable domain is EPEVTQTPSHQVTQMGQEVILRCVPISNHLYFYWYRQILGQKVEFLVSFYNNEISEKSEIFDDQFSVERPDGSNFTLKIRSTKLEDSAMYFCASSLFRGGTDTQYFGPGTRLTVL.

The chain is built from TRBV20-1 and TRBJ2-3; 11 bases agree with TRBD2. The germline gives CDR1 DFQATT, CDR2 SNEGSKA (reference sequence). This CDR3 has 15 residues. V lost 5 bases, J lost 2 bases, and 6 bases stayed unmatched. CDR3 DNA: TGCAGTGCTGGTTTAGCGGGAGGGCTCACAGATACGCAGTATTTT. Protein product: CSAGLAGGLTDTQYF.

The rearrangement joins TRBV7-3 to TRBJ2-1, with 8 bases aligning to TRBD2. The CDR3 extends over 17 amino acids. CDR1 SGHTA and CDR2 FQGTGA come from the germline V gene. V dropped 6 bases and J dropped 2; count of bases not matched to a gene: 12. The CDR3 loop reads CASSPGGLAGAYNEQFF. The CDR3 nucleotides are TGTGCCAGCAGTCCGGGGGGGCTAGCGGGCGCCTACAATGAGCAGTTCTTC.

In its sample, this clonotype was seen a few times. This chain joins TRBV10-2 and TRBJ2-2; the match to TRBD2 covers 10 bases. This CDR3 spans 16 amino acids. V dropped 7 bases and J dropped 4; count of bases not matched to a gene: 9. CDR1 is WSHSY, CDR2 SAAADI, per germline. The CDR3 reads CASISSGRPGTGELFF. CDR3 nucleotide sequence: TGCGCCAGCATCAGTAGCGGGAGGCCGGGCACCGGGGAGCTGTTTTTT.

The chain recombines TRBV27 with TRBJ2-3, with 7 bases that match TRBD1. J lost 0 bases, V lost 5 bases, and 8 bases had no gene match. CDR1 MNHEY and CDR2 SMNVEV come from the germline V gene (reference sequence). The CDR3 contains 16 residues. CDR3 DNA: TGTGCCAGCAGTCCCAGGGACAGATTTAGCACAGATACGCAGTATTTT. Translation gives CASSPRDRFSTDTQYF.

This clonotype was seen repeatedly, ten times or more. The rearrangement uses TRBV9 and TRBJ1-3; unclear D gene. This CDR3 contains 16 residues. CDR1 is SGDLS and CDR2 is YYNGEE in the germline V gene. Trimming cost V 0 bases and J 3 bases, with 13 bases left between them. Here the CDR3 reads CASSVEDAQFGNTIYF. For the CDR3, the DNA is TGTGCCAGCAGCGTAGAGGACGCCCAGTTTGGAAACACCATATATTTT.

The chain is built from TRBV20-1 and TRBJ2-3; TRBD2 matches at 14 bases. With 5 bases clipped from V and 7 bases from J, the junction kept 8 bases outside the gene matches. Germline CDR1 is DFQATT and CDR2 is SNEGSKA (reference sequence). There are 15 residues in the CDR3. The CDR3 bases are TGCAGTGCTCGAAGACTAGCGGGAGGGCCGAATACGCAGTATTTT. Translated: CSARRLAGGPNTQYF.

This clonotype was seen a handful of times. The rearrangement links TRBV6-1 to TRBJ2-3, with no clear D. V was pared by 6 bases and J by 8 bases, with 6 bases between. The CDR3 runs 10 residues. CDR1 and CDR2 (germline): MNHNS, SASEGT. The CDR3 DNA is TGTGCCAGCAGGGTGGGTACGCAGTATTTT. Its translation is CASRVGTQYF.

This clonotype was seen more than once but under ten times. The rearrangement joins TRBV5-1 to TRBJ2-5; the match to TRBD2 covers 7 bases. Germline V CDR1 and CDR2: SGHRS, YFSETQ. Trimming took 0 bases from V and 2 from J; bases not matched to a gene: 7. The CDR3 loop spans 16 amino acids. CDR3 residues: CASSLAPERGQETQYF. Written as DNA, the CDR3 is TGCGCCAGCAGCTTGGCCCCGGAGCGGGGTCAAGAGACCCAGTACTTC.

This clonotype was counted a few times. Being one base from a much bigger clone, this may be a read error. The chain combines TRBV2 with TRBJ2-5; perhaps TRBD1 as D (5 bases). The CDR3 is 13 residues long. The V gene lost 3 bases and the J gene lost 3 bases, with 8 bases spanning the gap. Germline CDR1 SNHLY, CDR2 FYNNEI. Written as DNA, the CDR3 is TGTGCCAGCAGTGACAGCAGGGAAGAGACCCAGTACTTC. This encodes CASSDSREETQYF.

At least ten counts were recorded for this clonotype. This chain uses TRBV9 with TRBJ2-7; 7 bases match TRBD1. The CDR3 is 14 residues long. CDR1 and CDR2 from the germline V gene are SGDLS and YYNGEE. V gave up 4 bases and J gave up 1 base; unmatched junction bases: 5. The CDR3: CASSSRDRSYEQYF. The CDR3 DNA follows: TGTGCCAGCAGCTCCCGGGACAGATCCTACGAGCAGTACTTC.

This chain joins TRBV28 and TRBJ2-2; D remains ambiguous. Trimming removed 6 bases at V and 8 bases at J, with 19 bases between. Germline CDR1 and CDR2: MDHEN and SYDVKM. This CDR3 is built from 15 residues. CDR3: CASRQLGRKSGELFF. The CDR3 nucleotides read TGTGCCAGCAGACAGCTAGGCCGCAAAAGTGGGGAGCTGTTTTTT.

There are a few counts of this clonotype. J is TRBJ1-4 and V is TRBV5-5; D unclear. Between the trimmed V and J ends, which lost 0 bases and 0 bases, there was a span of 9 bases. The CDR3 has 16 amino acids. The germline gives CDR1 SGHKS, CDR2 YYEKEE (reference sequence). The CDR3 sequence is CASSLGPRTTNEKLFF. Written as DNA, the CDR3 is TGTGCCAGCAGCTTGGGTCCCCGGACAACTAATGAAAAACTGTTTTTT.

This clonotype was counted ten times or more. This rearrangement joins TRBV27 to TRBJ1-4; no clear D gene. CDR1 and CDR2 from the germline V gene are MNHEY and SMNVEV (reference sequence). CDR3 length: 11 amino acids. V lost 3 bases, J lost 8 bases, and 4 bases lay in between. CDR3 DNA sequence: TGTGCCAGCAGTTTTGGCGAAAAACTGTTTTTT. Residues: CASSFGEKLFF.

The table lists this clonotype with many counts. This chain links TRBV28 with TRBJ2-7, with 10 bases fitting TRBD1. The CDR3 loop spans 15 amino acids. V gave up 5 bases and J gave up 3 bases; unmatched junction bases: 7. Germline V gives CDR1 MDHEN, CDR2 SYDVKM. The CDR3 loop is CASSQTGTGDYEQYF. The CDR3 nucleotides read TGTGCCAGCAGTCAGACCGGGACAGGGGACTACGAGCAGTACTTC.

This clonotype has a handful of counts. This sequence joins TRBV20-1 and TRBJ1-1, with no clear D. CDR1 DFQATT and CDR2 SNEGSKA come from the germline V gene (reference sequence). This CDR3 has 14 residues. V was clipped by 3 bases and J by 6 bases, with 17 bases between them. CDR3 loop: CSARSGISGAEAFF. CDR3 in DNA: TGCAGTGCTAGGTCCGGGATATCTGGCGCTGAAGCTTTCTTT.

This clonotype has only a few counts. CDR3 in DNA: TGTGCCTGGGCGCGGCCCGGGCTAGCGTCCAATGAGCAGTTCTTC. It is translated as CAWARPGLASNEQFF. The rearrangement uses TRBV30 and TRBJ2-1; D possibly corresponds to TRBD2 (6 bases). CDR1 and CDR2 from the germline V gene are GTSNPN and SVGIG (reference sequence). The CDR3 consists of 15 residues. V was shortened by 5 bases and J by 6 bases, with 20 bases between the two germline ends.

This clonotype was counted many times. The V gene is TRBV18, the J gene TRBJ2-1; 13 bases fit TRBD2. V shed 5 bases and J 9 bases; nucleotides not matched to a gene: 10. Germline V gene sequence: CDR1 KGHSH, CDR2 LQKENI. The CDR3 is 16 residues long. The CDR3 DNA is TGTGCCAGCTCATCGCGACTAGCGGGAGGCTATGGTGAGCAGTTCTTC. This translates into CASSSRLAGGYGEQFF.

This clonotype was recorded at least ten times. Written as DNA, the CDR3 is TGTGCCAGCAGTTGGGGACAGGGGCTTTATTTGGCCGAGCAGTACTTC. This sequence encodes CASSWGQGLYLAEQYF. This chain joins TRBV27 and TRBJ2-7, with 10 bases that match TRBD1. CDR3 size: 16 residues. Looked up from germline, CDR1 is MNHEY and CDR2 is SMNVEV (reference sequence). Losses at the gene ends were 4 bases for V and 6 bases for J; bases not matched to a gene: 12.

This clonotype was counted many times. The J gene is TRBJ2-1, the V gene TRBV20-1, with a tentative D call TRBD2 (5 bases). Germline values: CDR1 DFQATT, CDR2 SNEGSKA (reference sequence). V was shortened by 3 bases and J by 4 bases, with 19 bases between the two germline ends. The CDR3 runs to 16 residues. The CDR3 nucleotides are TGCAGTGCTAGTTTCCCTAGCTTAGCACTTTACAATGAGCAGTTCTTC. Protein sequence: CSASFPSLALYNEQFF.

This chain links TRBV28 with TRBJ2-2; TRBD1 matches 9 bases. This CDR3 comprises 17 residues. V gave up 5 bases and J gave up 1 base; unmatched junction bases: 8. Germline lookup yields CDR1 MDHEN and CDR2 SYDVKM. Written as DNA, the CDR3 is TGTGCCAGCAGTCCAATTGGGACAGGGAAGAACACCGGGGAGCTGTTTTTT. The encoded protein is CASSPIGTGKNTGELFF.

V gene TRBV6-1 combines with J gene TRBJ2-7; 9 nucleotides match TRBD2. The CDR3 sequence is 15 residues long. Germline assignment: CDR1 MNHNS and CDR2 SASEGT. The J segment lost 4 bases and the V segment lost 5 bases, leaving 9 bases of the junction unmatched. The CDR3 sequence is CASSPLSGSVYEQYF. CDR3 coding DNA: TGTGCCAGCAGTCCCCTTAGCGGGAGCGTTTACGAGCAGTACTTC.

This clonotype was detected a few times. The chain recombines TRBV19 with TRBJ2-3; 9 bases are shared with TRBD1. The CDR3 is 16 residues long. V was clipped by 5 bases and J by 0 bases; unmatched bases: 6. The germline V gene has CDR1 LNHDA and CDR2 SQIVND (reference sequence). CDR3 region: CASSSTGGSSTDTQYF. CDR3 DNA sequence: TGTGCCAGTAGTTCCACAGGGGGCTCTAGCACAGATACGCAGTATTTT.

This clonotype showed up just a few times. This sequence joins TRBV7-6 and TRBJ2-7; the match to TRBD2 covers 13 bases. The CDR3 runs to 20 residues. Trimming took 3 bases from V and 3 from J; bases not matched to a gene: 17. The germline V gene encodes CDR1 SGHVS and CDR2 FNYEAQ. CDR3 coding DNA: TGTGCCAGCAGCTTTTATTCCGGGGGGACTAGCGGGGTGGCGAGCTACGAGCAGTACTTC. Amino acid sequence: CASSFYSGGTSGVASYEQYF.